A single sample gave rise to the 16 T cell receptor beta chains below, sequenced in a study of identical twins. TCRdb ran MiXCR on the 5' RACE reads and lists one entry per CDR3 protein. Altogether 1.5 million to 2 million distinct CDR3 sequences are present, around 33% being singletons, with the ten largest covering over 0.25%. The sample was cord blood. Receptors were obtained from a newborn girl in good health.

The chain carries TRBV7-2 and TRBJ1-4; 8 positions agree with TRBD1. Unmatched junction bases numbered 9, after V lost 5 bases and J lost 7 bases. The V gene's germline CDR1 is SGHTA and CDR2 FQGNSA. This CDR3 is 15 amino acids long. The CDR3 region has the DNA TGTGCCAGCAGCACAAGGCAGGGGGCGCTTGAAAAACTGTTTTTT. This encodes CASSTRQGALEKLFF.

A few counts support this clonotype. V usage is TRBV28 and J usage is TRBJ1-2; 7 nucleotides line up with TRBD1. V lost 2 bases to trimming and J lost 4 bases; unmatched junction nucleotides: 4. This CDR3 spans 14 amino acids. Per germline, CDR1 MDHEN and CDR2 SYDVKM. DNA for the CDR3: TGTGCCAGCAGTTTACAGGGGGAGGGCTATGGCTACACCTTC. Translated, it gives CASSLQGEGYGYTF.

The chain recombines TRBV20-1 with TRBJ1-2, with TRBD1 matching 7 bases. There are 11 residues in the CDR3. V trimming: 5 bases; J trimming: 8 bases; junction bases outside the gene matches: 5. The V gene's germline CDR1 is DFQATT and CDR2 SNEGSKA (reference sequence). This CDR3 is CSAETGVGYTF. The CDR3 coding sequence is TGCAGTGCTGAAACAGGGGTCGGCTACACCTTC.

J is TRBJ1-2 and V is TRBV4-1; D gene ambiguous. The CDR3 has 15 residues. The V and J ends lost 2 bases and 2 bases respectively, with 12 bases between them. Germline V lookup: CDR1 MGHRA, CDR2 YSYEKL. The CDR3 region has the DNA TGCGCCAGCAGCCAATCTCCGGCCTTAAACTATGGCTACACCTTC. It codes for CASSQSPALNYGYTF.

This clonotype was counted a few times. The rearrangement links TRBV5-1 to TRBJ2-1; 8 nucleotides align to TRBD2. Germline V gene lookup returns CDR1 SGHRS and CDR2 YFSETQ. This CDR3 region has 17 residues. V shed 2 bases and J 4 bases; nucleotides not matched to a gene: 11. This chain's CDR3 is CASSLDNAGGLYNEQFF. As DNA, the CDR3 is TGCGCCAGCAGCTTAGATAACGCGGGGGGCCTGTACAATGAGCAGTTCTTC.

The chain has TRBV3-1 and TRBJ1-2; D is unclear. The CDR3 contains 13 residues. Trimming removed 4 bases at V and 4 bases at J, with 10 bases between. Germline CDR1 is LGHDT and CDR2 is YNNKEL (reference sequence). The CDR3 region has the DNA TGTGCCAGCAGCCGAGGGTCTCTCTATGGCTACACCTTC. This codes for CASSRGSLYGYTF.

This clonotype has at least ten counts. The chain recombines TRBV7-2 with TRBJ2-3, with no clear D. The V gene's germline CDR1 is SGHTA and CDR2 FQGNSA. The CDR3 loop spans 15 amino acids. V was cut by 5 bases and J by 2 bases, with 14 bases left in between. Here the CDR3 reads CASSVNVGSTDTQYF. CDR3 bases: TGTGCCAGCAGCGTAAATGTCGGCTCCACAGATACGCAGTATTTT.

The chain carries TRBV20-1 and TRBJ2-1, with 9 bases matching TRBD2. CDR3 length: 14 residues. V shed 6 bases, J shed 10 bases, and the junction held 13 bases outside the gene matches. Germline CDR1 is DFQATT and CDR2 is SNEGSKA (reference sequence). The CDR3 reads CSAAKSGRSGEQFF. CDR3 DNA: TGCAGTGCGGCGAAGAGCGGGAGGTCCGGCGAGCAGTTCTTC.

The V and J genes are TRBV3-1 and TRBJ2-7; TRBD1 is a possible D gene (7 bases). CDR3 length: 15 residues. V lost 0 bases and J lost 6, with 15 bases in between. Germline values: CDR1 LGHDT, CDR2 YNNKEL (reference sequence). The CDR3 loop reads CASSQDSGRGSEQYF. The CDR3 DNA is TGTGCCAGCAGCCAAGATAGCGGCAGGGGGAGCGAGCAGTACTTC.

In this sample, this clonotype turned up a few times. V gene TRBV10-3 combines with J gene TRBJ1-5; 12 nucleotides agree with TRBD1. The germline CDR1 and CDR2 sequences are ENHRY and SYGVKD. V gave up 4 bases and J gave up 3 bases; unmatched junction bases: 4. The CDR3 has 16 residues. The CDR3 nucleotides read TGTGCCATCAGTGCCGGGACAGGGGGCTCCAATCAGCCCCAGCATTTT. As protein: CAISAGTGGSNQPQHF.

This clonotype was observed at least ten times. The chain combines TRBV10-3 with TRBJ1-1; TRBD1 agrees at 7 bases. Per the germline V gene, CDR1 is ENHRY and CDR2 is SYGVKD. Germline trimming cut 6 bases from V and 0 bases from J; bases unmatched to any gene: 1. This CDR3 contains 13 residues. For the CDR3, the DNA is TGTGCCATCAGACAGGGGTTGAACACTGAAGCTTTCTTT. This gives the protein CAIRQGLNTEAFF.

The V call is TRBV6-6, the J call TRBJ2-3; perhaps TRBD2 as D (5 bases). Trimming took 3 bases from V and 1 from J, leaving 14 bases between them. The CDR3 has 16 amino acids. Germline V gene data show CDR1 as MNHNY and CDR2 as SVGAGI (reference sequence). The CDR3 region has the DNA TGTGCCAGCAGTTATTCTCCTAGCCCAGGCACAGATACGCAGTATTTT. Translating it yields CASSYSPSPGTDTQYF.

The chain carries TRBV27 and TRBJ1-4; D is undetermined. This CDR3 is built from 14 residues. Germline loops: CDR1 MNHEY, CDR2 SMNVEV (reference sequence). Trimming cost V 3 bases and J 8 bases, with 13 bases left between them. CDR3 in DNA: TGTGCCAGCAGTTTGGACCTCCTGAAGGAAAAACTGTTTTTT. Its protein product is CASSLDLLKEKLFF.

The chain carries TRBV6-1 and TRBJ1-4, with 8 bases aligning to TRBD1. Per germline, CDR1 MNHNS and CDR2 SASEGT. CDR3 length: 14 amino acids. The V gene end was trimmed by 5 bases and the J gene end by 8 bases; junction bases not matched to a gene: 7. The CDR3 nucleotides read TGTGCCAGCAGTCCACAGGGGGGAGCCGAAAAACTGTTTTTT. It is translated as CASSPQGGAEKLFF.

This clonotype was seen ten or more times. The V gene is TRBV12-3 or TRBV12-4, the J gene TRBJ2-7, with D possibly matching TRBD2 (5 bases). The CDR3 is 13 residues long. Between the trimmed V and J ends, which lost 6 bases and 3 bases, there was a span of 12 bases. DNA of the CDR3: TGTGCCAGCAGCTCCCTTCGGGGCTACGAGCAGTACTTC. Translating gives CASSSLRGYEQYF.

The chain couples TRBV15 to TRBJ2-1; 9 positions agree with TRBD1. The germline V gene encodes CDR1 LNHNV and CDR2 YYDKDF (reference sequence). The CDR3 runs to 15 residues. Trimming removed 2 bases from V and 8 bases from J; junction bases left unmatched: 7. The CDR3 coding sequence is TGTGCCACCAGCAGAACAATAACAGGGGGCGATGAGCAGTTCTTC. Protein product: CATSRTITGGDEQFF.